Below, 11 T cell receptor beta chains from the same sample are listed, as sequenced in a study of CD8 T cells in Susac syndrome. Reverse transcription of roughly 0.5 to 1 ug RNA was performed with random hexamers. TCRdb analysed the immunoSEQ multiplex PCR reads with MiXCR anew, one entry per CDR3 protein. Among about 210,000 distinct CDR3 sequences listed, approximately 94% were seen once. Sequenced sample: CD4+ T cells from PBMCs. These receptors all come from a human donor with Susac syndrome.

This clonotype has a single count. The chain couples TRBV5-1 to TRBJ2-7; 7 positions match TRBD1. V was pared by 0 bases and J by 2 bases, with 11 bases of the junction left unmatched. Germline V gives CDR1 SGHRS, CDR2 YFSETQ. CDR3 length: 17 amino acids. CDR3: CASSLDAGTAQPYEQYF. The DNA of the CDR3 is TGCGCCAGCAGCTTGGATGCCGGGACAGCGCAGCCCTACGAGCAGTACTTC.

V and J are TRBV24-1 and TRBJ2-1; D may be TRBD1 or TRBD2 (5 bases each). V shed 3 bases and J shed 7 bases, with 12 bases lying between them. This CDR3 contains 14 residues. Germline values: CDR1 KGHDR, CDR2 SFDVKD. The CDR3 sequence is CATSDITRGNEQFF. In nucleotides, the CDR3 is TGTGCCACCAGTGATATTACTAGGGGAAATGAGCAGTTCTTC.

As regards this clonotype: At one end the junction does not follow the germline gene, possibly because of a read error. V and J are TRBV2 and TRBJ2-5, with a tentative D call TRBD2 (6 bases). Germline CDR1 reads SNHLY; CDR2 reads FYNNEI. The CDR3 is 16 residues long. The CDR3 DNA follows: TGTGCCAGCAGTGAACATGGAGGGGCAAGAAGAGAGCCCCAGTACTTC. Amino acid sequence: CASSEHGGARREPQYF.

J is TRBJ2-2 and V is TRBV5-1, with 8 bases lining up with TRBD2. Germline values: CDR1 SGHRS, CDR2 YFSETQ. The CDR3 has 16 amino acids. The trim removed 0 bases at V and 1 base at J, leaving 2 bases unmatched. The CDR3 loop is CASSLERGRNTGELFF. The CDR3 DNA follows: TGCGCCAGCAGCTTGGAGCGGGGGCGGAACACCGGGGAGCTGTTTTTT.

The chain links TRBV2 to TRBJ1-6; 9 positions match TRBD1. The CDR3 consists of 16 residues. The germline V gene has CDR1 SNHLY and CDR2 FYNNEI. The trim removed 4 bases at V and 6 bases at J, leaving 7 bases unmatched. CDR3 DNA sequence: TGTGCCAGCAGTGTCACCCCGGACAGGGGTAATTCACCCCTCCACTTT. Translating gives CASSVTPDRGNSPLHF.

The chain has TRBV19 and TRBJ1-1, with D unclear. The CDR3 runs to 11 residues. Per germline, CDR1 LNHDA and CDR2 SQIVND (reference sequence). The V and J ends lost 9 bases and 7 bases respectively, with 12 bases between them. The CDR3 DNA follows: TGTGCCAGCGTACGGAGATTTGAAGCTTTCTTT. This encodes CASVRRFEAFF.

The chain recombines TRBV7-2 with TRBJ2-1; D perhaps matches TRBD2 (7 bases). Germline V gene data show CDR1 as SGHTA and CDR2 as FQGNSA. The CDR3 has 16 amino acids. V was clipped by 1 base and J by 0 bases, with 10 bases between them. CDR3 protein: CASSLVGGASYNEQFF. The CDR3 coding sequence is TGTGCCAGCAGCTTAGTAGGGGGGGCCTCCTACAATGAGCAGTTCTTC.

The V call is TRBV20-1, the J call TRBJ1-2; D gene ambiguous. This CDR3 spans 14 amino acids. Germline V CDR1 and CDR2: DFQATT, SNEGSKA (reference sequence). Trimming pared 6 bases from V and 0 bases from J, leaving 14 bases between. CDR3 nucleotide sequence: TGCAGTGCGGTACCTTCGTATACTAACTATGGCTACACCTTC. Its protein product is CSAVPSYTNYGYTF.

This clonotype was counted a single time. The chain links TRBV6-2 or TRBV6-3 to TRBJ1-1; the D gene is possibly TRBD1 (5 bases). Trimming took off 2 bases at V and 1 base at J, with 8 bases between the two ends. This CDR3 is 14 amino acids long. Germline loops: CDR1 MNHEY, CDR2 SVGEGT. CDR3 sequence (DNA): TGTGCCAGCAGTTACGGGAGGGGGAACACTGAAGCTTTCTTT. Its translation: CASSYGRGNTEAFF.

The V and J genes are TRBV6-2 or TRBV6-3 and TRBJ1-1; possibly TRBD1 for D (5 bases). CDR3 length: 11 amino acids. V dropped 4 bases and J dropped 11 bases, with 11 bases sitting between them. From germline, CDR1 is MNHEY and CDR2 SVGEGT. CDR3 bases: TGTGCCAGCAGTTGGGACCGGAGGGCTTTCTTT. This gives the protein CASSWDRRAFF.

The J gene is TRBJ2-7, the V gene TRBV30, with TRBD1 matching over 7 bases. The CDR3 sequence is 14 residues long. J gave up 5 bases and V 0 bases, and 7 bases lay outside the gene matches. CDR1 is GTSNPN, CDR2 SVGIG, per germline (reference sequence). The CDR3 coding sequence is TGTGCCTGGAGTGTAAGAGGGGGCCTCCACGAGCAGTACTTC. Amino acids: CAWSVRGGLHEQYF.